This TCR beta chain was sequenced in a study of blood T cells in healthy people across ages. General study points: Researchers deemed the diversity estimates from one million T cells underestimates.

In regard to this clonotype: Its target is not known.

A second PCR of roughly 6 to 12 cycles used a sample-barcoded 5' primer and a J-beta primer mix. Via MiXCR, TCRdb re-called the 5' RACE reads, giving one row per CDR3 protein. The sample shows just under 550,000 distinct CDR3 sequences, about 24% of them seen only once. The data also belong to a second study, concerning T cells of mothers and their children. That investigation notes: The people who donated were a few healthy Caucasian mothers and their six children. A primer called M1S, used in the second PCR, added sample barcodes and 2-4 random nucleotides. Normalized overlap was always slightly, never significantly, higher in related than unrelated mother-child pairs.

The sequencing sample was made of blood. This sequence was found in a boy aged 10-17 years in good health.

DNA of the CDR3: TGTGCCACCGGGGACGGCGGGGAGCTGTTTTTT. Amino acids: CATGDGGELFF. The chain has TRBV24-1 and TRBJ2-2; D tentatively fits TRBD1 or TRBD2 (5 bases each). Germline CDR1 is KGHDR and CDR2 is SFDVKD. Trimming took 9 bases from V and 7 from J, leaving 8 bases between them. The CDR3 totals 11 residues.